Described below is a single T cell receptor beta chain sequence and its context. This clonotype was picked up a small number of times. Its antigen has not been determined. Base qualities are not at hand, and no much larger clone is one base apart. The sample comes from a study of early T cells in non-severe SARS-CoV-2 infection (dated by TCRdb to the early 2020s). General notes on the study: Because TCR sequencing was done on bulk RNA from unsorted whole blood, the alpha and beta chains could not be paired.

General findings and caveats noted by the study authors: VDJdb matching was skewed toward anti-spike CD8 responses, so virus-specific expansions were likely underestimated and private and CD4 specificities were missed.

A case-control design nested within a healthcare worker cohort in London, UK, was used, with weekly nasopharyngeal swab PCR tests and blood sampling performed. Healthcare workers were recruited during the week of the UK lockdown, between 23 and 31 March 2020, and followed weekly for up to about 15 weeks. Taken from the germline V gene, the CDR1 and CDR2 loops are SQVTM and ANQGSEA. V is cut by 3 bases and J by 7 bases, and the space between the germline ends is 10 bases. Inclusive of the bounding cysteine and phenylalanine, the CDR3 is 12 residues long. This entry keeps only the CDR3 DNA: 36 bases, framed from base 1. The protocol used for the library was 5' RACE. For sequencing, a NextSeq 500 was employed. Unique molecular identifiers were attached to individual cDNA molecules in the TCR library protocol so that sequencing error and PCR bias could be corrected. Both TCR alpha and beta chains were sequenced, and tight co-correlation was observed between alpha and beta sequence abundances in each sample. The original pipeline was this. Decombinator V4 was used to annotate the V gene, J gene and CDR3 of the TCR sequences. Expanded TCRs were defined as changing significantly between any two time points under a Poisson model with p below 0.0001. TCR abundances were normalised to the total number of TCRs sequenced per sample and expressed as counts per million. MAIT TCRs were defined by TRAV1-2 paired with TRAJ12, TRAJ20 or TRAJ33, and iNKT TCRs by TRAV10 paired with TRAJ18. VDJdb, accessed 1 November 2021, was searched for CMV, EBV and SARS-CoV-2 annotated TCRs, excluding TCRs annotated for multiple antigens. The public reads were quality trimmed at Q25 with fastp and then assembled into clones with MiXCR by TCRdb, keeping productive beta chains. Entries are consolidated by CDR3 protein sequence, retaining the most common genes and DNA. The V and J calls follow TCRdb's processing rather than the paper's. The sample table records 55,000 or so distinct CDR3 sequences; around an eighth of these occur just once. The leading ten clones occupy more than 1.1% of the sample.

The source material was whole blood. Rearrangement joined TRBV29-1 to TRBJ2-1, with TRBD2 perhaps the D gene, on 7 matching bases. This TCR was recovered from an adult who was a healthcare worker with PCR-confirmed SARS-CoV-2 infection or an uninfected control (not recorded which). The CDR3 reads CSVEKGGNEQFF. The DNA reads as follows: TGCAGCGTTGAGAAGGGGGGGAATGAGCAGTTCTTC.